This T cell receptor beta chain originates from a study of identical twins. TCRdb processed the 5' RACE reads anew with MiXCR; each CDR3 protein has one entry. The repertoire includes 450,000 or so distinct CDR3 sequences, approximately 24% of them detected once, and just under 3% sits in the top ten. CDR3 length: 16 amino acids. Trimming removed 0 bases from V and 2 bases from J, with 14 bases in between. Germline V CDR1 and CDR2: LNHNV, YYDKDF (reference sequence). The same sample was also used in a study of T cells expressing NK-cell markers.

The receptor's source is a young woman in good health. The sequencing sample was made of CD4+ T cells sorted from blood. The chain uses TRBV15 and TRBJ2-7; D tentatively fits TRBD1 or TRBD2 (5 bases each). The CDR3 loop reads CATSRDWGRFPYEQYF. CDR3 nucleotides: TGTGCCACCAGCAGAGATTGGGGACGCTTCCCCTACGAGCAGTACTTC.